Given below is one TCR beta chain in context. The V segment lost 8 bases and the J segment 7 bases; nucleotides outside the gene matches: 14. Germline CDR1 and CDR2: SGHAT and FQDESV (reference sequence). The CDR3 is made up of 15 amino acids. The data were taken from a study of cytomegalovirus exposure and HLA in healthy donors. Clones were read by immunoSEQ multiplex PCR, and TCRdb kept only the in-frame ones, dropping some. The repertoire holds over 50,000 clones, almost 97% seen once, with around 1.2% in the top ten. The chain has TRBV11-1 and TRBJ2-1; TRBD1 aligns across 7 bases. Sequenced input: PBMCs. This clonotype was obtained from a woman aged 18-35 years in good health and CMV-seronegative. This chain's CDR3 is CASGTRGFGQNEQFF. As DNA, the CDR3 is TGTGCCAGCGGCACCAGGGGGTTTGGGCAGAATGAGCAGTTCTTC.